This T cell receptor beta chain was captured by sequencing in a study of blood T cell repertoires in COVID-19. In the study overall: Acute and convalescent COVID-19 samples came from the United States, Italy and Spain. T cells, B-cell-depleted T cells, or PBMCs supplied cDNA or gDNA.

This CDR3 has 13 residues. Looked up from germline, CDR1 is LGHNA and CDR2 is YSLEER. With 1 base removed from V and 6 bases from J, the gap between germline ends came to 10 bases. This clone was recorded only once. Methods used by the authors: Amplifying reference gene primers gave estimates of nucleated cell counts. Measured with immunoSEQ multiplex PCR; TCRdb has only the in-frame clones, and not every one. Clonal size and the V and J genes are those of that table, whereas D and trimming came from the DNA. Of around 150,000 clones listed, 60% to 80% are singletons. This chain links TRBV4-3 with TRBJ2-7; no clear D. This clonotype was obtained from a man between 60 and 75 years old who had recovered from COVID-19. Sequencing was carried out using peripheral blood. The CDR3 sequence: CASSQVNLGEQYF. The CDR3 DNA reads as TGCGCCAGCAGCCAAGTCAACCTCGGCGAGCAGTACTTC.